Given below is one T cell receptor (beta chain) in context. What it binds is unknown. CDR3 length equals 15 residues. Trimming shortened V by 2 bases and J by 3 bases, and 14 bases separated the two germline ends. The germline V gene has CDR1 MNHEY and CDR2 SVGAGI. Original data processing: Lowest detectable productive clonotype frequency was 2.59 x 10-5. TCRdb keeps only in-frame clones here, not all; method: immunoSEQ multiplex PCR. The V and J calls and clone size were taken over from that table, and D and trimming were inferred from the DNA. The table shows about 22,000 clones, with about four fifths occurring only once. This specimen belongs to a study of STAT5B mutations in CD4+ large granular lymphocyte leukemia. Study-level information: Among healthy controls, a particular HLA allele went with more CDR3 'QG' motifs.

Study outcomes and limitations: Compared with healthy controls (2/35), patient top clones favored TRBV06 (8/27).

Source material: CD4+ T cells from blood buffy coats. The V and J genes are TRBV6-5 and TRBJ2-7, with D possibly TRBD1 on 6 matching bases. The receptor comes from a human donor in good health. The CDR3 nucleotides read TGTGCCAGCAGTTACCCAGGGGTGGGTGTCTACGAGCAGTACTTC. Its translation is CASSYPGVGVYEQYF.